This TCR beta chain was retrieved from a study of Ad26.COV2.S vaccination and SARS-CoV-2 variants (dated by TCRdb to 2020 to 2022). Background for the entire study: Vaccine-arm donors came from COV1001, a multicentre, randomized, double-blind, placebo-controlled phase I-IIa trial of Ad26.COV2.S in healthy adults. Trial participants were randomized into five groups of five, in which low-dose or high-dose Ad26.COV2.S was given once or twice, or placebo was given on both occasions. Investigators did not know the trial group allocation while performing experiments and assessing outcomes. A total of approximately 30 samples were included in the TCR-sequenced set, comprising some 20 Ad26.COV2.S vaccine recipients, 5 placebo recipients and 8 SARS-CoV-2 convalescent individuals. Ad26.COV2.S was administered intramuscularly at a dose of 5x10^10 or 1x10^11 viral particles, either as one shot or as two shots given 56 days apart. TCRbeta repertoire sequencing was used to assess the specificity and breadth of SARS-CoV-2-reactive T cell receptors after Ad26.COV2.S vaccination.

Results the study describes overall, beyond this receptor: After vaccination, substantial breadth of spike-specific CD8+ and CD4+ T cell responses was reported. Comparable non-spike TCR breadth was observed between vaccine and placebo recipients, consistent with only spike being contained in the vaccine. The authors noted that the TCR breadth and depth analyses may have underestimated total T cell responses. Spike-specific TCR breadth was higher in Ad26.COV2.S recipients than in placebo recipients (P = 0.0014). The study was not powered to compare responses between vaccine doses or regimens.

As regards this clone: The clone's antigen remains unknown. It has no much larger one-base neighbor in the sample; base qualities were not kept.

From the cysteine up to the phenylalanine, the CDR3 has a length of 13 residues. This entry keeps only the CDR3 DNA: 39 bases, framed from base 1. Trimming at the junction amounts to 3 bases on V and 6 bases on J, and the germline ends lie 12 bases apart. The immunoSEQ Assay was used to sequence TCRbeta CDR3 regions. After extraction, genomic DNA underwent amplification by bias-controlled multiplex PCR, followed by high-throughput sequencing. The authors' analysis ran thus. Collapsing and filtering of sequences were performed to quantify the absolute abundance of each unique TCRbeta CDR3 region. T cell fraction was estimated by normalization of TCRbeta template counts to usable DNA, with usable DNA being measured through amplification of reference genes present in all nucleated cells. Repertoire TCRs were annotated as SARS-CoV-2-specific when V gene, CDR3 amino acid sequence and J gene were exactly matched to a known reactive TCR set. The reference SARS-CoV-2 TCR set was derived from MIRA and filtered for enrichment in COVID-19-positive ImmuneCODE repertoires, a step that removed public or cross-reactive TCRs. Using the MIRA antigens, annotated TCRs were further analysed by specific ORF or by position within an ORF. Depth was the summed frequency of annotated unique rearrangements, while breadth was defined as annotated unique rearrangements over total unique productive rearrangements. Two-sided Wilcoxon rank-sum tests were used to compare TCR breadth between groups. TCRdb carries this immuneACCESS record with in-frame sequences only. Its versions omit some clonotypes, under half of them owing to an unresolved V gene in the studies checked, with the rest unexplained. The DNA gave D and trimming, while V, J and clone size come from that table. The sample table records roughly 390,000 clones; about nine tenths of these occur just once. Together, the top ten hold around 3.4% of the sample.

This specimen's treatment or condition label, interpreted: 19 received Ad26.COV2.S at low or high dose, single or two shots; several received placebo; per-sample allocation not given. For vaccine and placebo recipients, repertoires were sequenced using samples collected on day 63 after the first injection. Between 29 July and 7 August 2020, Cohort 1b enrolled around 24 adults aged 18-55 years at one site in Boston, USA. Ad26.COV2.S consisted of a replication-incompetent adenovirus type 26 vector by which a prefusion-stabilized SARS-CoV-2 spike protein from the original Wuhan strain was expressed. Here the sequenced sample was peripheral blood, taken in a trial of Ad26.COV2.S vaccine versus placebo. The source of this sequence is a person between 18 and 59 years old who received the Ad26.COV2.S COVID-19 vaccine or a placebo. The V and J genes are TRBV12-3 or TRBV12-4 and TRBJ2-7; TRBD1 could be the D gene, as 5 bases match. CDR3 reads: CASSFGRDGEQYF. Here is the DNA: TGTGCCAGCAGTTTTGGCAGGGATGGCGAGCAGTACTTC.